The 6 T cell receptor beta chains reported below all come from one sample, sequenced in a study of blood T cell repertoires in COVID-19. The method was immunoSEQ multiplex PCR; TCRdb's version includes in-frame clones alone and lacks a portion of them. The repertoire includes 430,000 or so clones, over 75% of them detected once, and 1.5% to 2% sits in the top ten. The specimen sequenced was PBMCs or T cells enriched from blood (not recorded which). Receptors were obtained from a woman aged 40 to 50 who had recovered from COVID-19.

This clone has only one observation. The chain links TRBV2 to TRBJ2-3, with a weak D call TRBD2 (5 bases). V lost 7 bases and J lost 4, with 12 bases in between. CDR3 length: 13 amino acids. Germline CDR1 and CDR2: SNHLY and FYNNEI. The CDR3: CASTEEVPDTQYF. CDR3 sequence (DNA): TGTGCCAGCACCGAGGAGGTTCCAGATACGCAGTATTTT.

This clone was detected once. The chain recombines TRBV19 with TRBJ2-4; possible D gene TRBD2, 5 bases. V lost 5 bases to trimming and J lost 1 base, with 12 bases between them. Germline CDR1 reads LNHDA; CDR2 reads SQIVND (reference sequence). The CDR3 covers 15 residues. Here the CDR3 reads CASSPRRGAKNIQYF. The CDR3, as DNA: TGTGCCAGTAGTCCCAGAAGAGGGGCCAAAAACATTCAGTACTTC.

CDR3 loop: CASSHRMNTEAFF. The CDR3 DNA sequence: TGTGCCAGCAGCCATCGTATGAACACTGAAGCTTTCTTT. The chain couples TRBV3-1 (or the pseudogene TRBV3-2) to TRBJ1-1; D gene ambiguous. The germline gives CDR1 LGHDT, CDR2 YNNKEL (reference sequence). The ends were cut back, 3 bases at V and 0 bases at J, with 5 bases in the middle. The CDR3 consists of 13 residues.

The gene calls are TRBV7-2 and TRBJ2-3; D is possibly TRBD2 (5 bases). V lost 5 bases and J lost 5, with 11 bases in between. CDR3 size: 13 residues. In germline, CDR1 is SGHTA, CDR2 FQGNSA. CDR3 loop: CASSVARGDTQYF. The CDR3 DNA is TGTGCCAGCAGCGTCGCCCGGGGAGATACGCAGTATTTT.

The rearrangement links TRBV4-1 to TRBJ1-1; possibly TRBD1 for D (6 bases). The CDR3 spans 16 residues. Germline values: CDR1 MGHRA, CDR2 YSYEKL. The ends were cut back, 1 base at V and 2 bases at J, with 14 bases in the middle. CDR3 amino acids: CASSQGASGGNTEAFF. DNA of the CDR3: TGCGCCAGCAGCCAAGGGGCCTCGGGGGGCAACACTGAAGCTTTCTTT.

DNA for the CDR3: TGTGCCAGCAGCTTAGTGCCTAGCGGCCGCGGGGAGCTGTTTTTT. This encodes CASSLVPSGRGELFF. The genes are TRBV7-2 and TRBJ2-2, with 7 bases fitting TRBD2. The CDR3 has 15 residues. J lost 7 bases, V lost 1 base, and 6 bases had no gene match. The germline V gene encodes CDR1 SGHTA and CDR2 FQGNSA.